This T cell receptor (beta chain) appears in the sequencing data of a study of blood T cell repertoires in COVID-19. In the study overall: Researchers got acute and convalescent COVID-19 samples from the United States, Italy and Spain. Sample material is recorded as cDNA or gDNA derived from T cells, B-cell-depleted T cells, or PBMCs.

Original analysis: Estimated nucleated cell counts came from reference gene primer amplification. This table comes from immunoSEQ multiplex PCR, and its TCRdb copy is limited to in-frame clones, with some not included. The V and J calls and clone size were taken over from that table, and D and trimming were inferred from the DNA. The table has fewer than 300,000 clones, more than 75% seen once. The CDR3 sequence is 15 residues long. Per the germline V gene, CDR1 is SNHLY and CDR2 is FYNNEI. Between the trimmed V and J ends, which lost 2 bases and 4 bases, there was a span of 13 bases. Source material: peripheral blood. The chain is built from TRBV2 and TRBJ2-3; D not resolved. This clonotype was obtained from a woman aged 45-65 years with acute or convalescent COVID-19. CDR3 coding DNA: TGTGCCAGCAGTGAAATTTCGTCCCTCGCAGATACGCAGTATTTT. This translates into CASSEISSLADTQYF.